This is a list of T cell receptor beta chains from one sample in a study of blood T cells in healthy people across ages. Via MiXCR, TCRdb re-called the 5' RACE reads, giving one row per CDR3 protein. In the table there are more than 700,000 distinct CDR3 sequences, about 55% of which are singletons. The sequenced sample consisted of blood. The receptor set was obtained from a man at least 80 years old in good health. CDR3s include the opening cysteine and the closing phenylalanine or tryptophan. Fields, in order: CDR3 protein, CDR3 DNA, V gene, D gene, J gene, clone size. D genes are given only for firm matches. Clone size is shown for a subset of rows, as once, few, many or a class of expanded clone.

cdr3_aa: CSARWRAYNEQYF; cdr3_nt: TGCAGTGCTAGGTGGAGGGCCTACAATGAGCAGTACTTC; v_call: TRBV20-1; d_call: .; j_call: TRBJ2-7; clone_size: .
cdr3_aa: CASSPSPAGGRTEQFF; cdr3_nt: TGTGCCAGCAGCCCCAGTCCGGCGGGAGGGAGAACTGAGCAGTTCTTC; v_call: TRBV11-3; d_call: TRBD2; j_call: TRBJ2-1; clone_size: .
cdr3_aa: CASSLVSGESSPYEQYF; cdr3_nt: TGCGCCAGCAGCTTGGTTTCAGGGGAGTCATCGCCCTACGAGCAGTACTTC; v_call: TRBV5-1; d_call: .; j_call: TRBJ2-7; clone_size: .
cdr3_aa: CSVEDGQVVQQYF; cdr3_nt: TGCAGCGTTGAAGACGGACAGGTAGTGCAGCAGTACTTC; v_call: TRBV29-1; d_call: TRBD1; j_call: TRBJ2-7; clone_size: .
cdr3_aa: CASSPGQRAGEQFF; cdr3_nt: TGTGCCAGCAGCCCCGGACAAAGGGCCGGTGAGCAGTTCTTC; v_call: TRBV9; d_call: .; j_call: TRBJ2-1; clone_size: .
cdr3_aa: CASRTGTSSQSGQFF; cdr3_nt: TGCGCCAGCAGAACCGGGACCAGCTCACAAAGCGGGCAGTTCTTC; v_call: TRBV5-1; d_call: .; j_call: TRBJ2-1; clone_size: once
cdr3_aa: CASSLGLRLAGFKGNEQFF; cdr3_nt: TGTGCCAGCAGCTTAGGGCTGCGACTAGCGGGATTCAAAGGCAATGAGCAGTTCTTC; v_call: TRBV7-2; d_call: TRBD2; j_call: TRBJ2-1; clone_size: .
cdr3_aa: CASSPRGANEKLFF; cdr3_nt: TGTGCCAGCAGCCCACGGGGGGCTAATGAAAAACTGTTTTTT; v_call: TRBV9; d_call: .; j_call: TRBJ1-4; clone_size: .
cdr3_aa: CASSQVETQYF; cdr3_nt: TGTGCCAGCAGCCAGGTCGAGACCCAGTACTTC; v_call: TRBV3-1; d_call: .; j_call: TRBJ2-5; clone_size: many
cdr3_aa: CASSWGGQGEQFF; cdr3_nt: TGTGCCAGCAGCTGGGGGGGCCAGGGTGAGCAGTTCTTC; v_call: TRBV7-2; d_call: .; j_call: TRBJ2-1; clone_size: .
cdr3_aa: CASSHSAVLQETQYF; cdr3_nt: TGTGCCAGCAGCCACTCGGCGGTCCTCCAAGAGACCCAGTACTTC; v_call: TRBV3-1; d_call: .; j_call: TRBJ2-5; clone_size: few
cdr3_aa: CASSSLLGLAANEQFF; cdr3_nt: TGTGCCAGCAGTTCTTTATTGGGACTAGCGGCCAATGAGCAGTTCTTC; v_call: TRBV6-6; d_call: TRBD2; j_call: TRBJ2-1; clone_size: .
cdr3_aa: CSARVQRGQETQYF; cdr3_nt: TGCAGTGCTAGAGTCCAGCGGGGACAAGAGACCCAGTACTTC; v_call: TRBV20-1; d_call: TRBD2; j_call: TRBJ2-5; clone_size: few
cdr3_aa: CASSEEKLGRVRETQYF; cdr3_nt: TGTGCCAGCAGTGAAGAAAAGTTGGGCCGCGTTCGAGAGACCCAGTACTTC; v_call: TRBV25-1; d_call: .; j_call: TRBJ2-5; clone_size: .
cdr3_aa: CASSIIPSGGSSYNEQFF; cdr3_nt: TGCGCCAGCAGCATCATCCCTAGCGGAGGGAGCTCCTACAATGAGCAGTTCTTC; v_call: TRBV5-1; d_call: TRBD2; j_call: TRBJ2-1; clone_size: .
cdr3_aa: CASRNTEAFF; cdr3_nt: TGTGCCAGCCGGAACACTGAAGCTTTCTTT; v_call: TRBV6-1; d_call: .; j_call: TRBJ1-1; clone_size: few
cdr3_aa: CASSQADGTLTQYF; cdr3_nt: TGTGCCAGCAGCCAAGCGGATGGGACACTTACGCAGTATTTT; v_call: TRBV14; d_call: .; j_call: TRBJ2-3; clone_size: .
cdr3_aa: CASRPTSGGGEQYF; cdr3_nt: TGTGCCAGCAGACCGACTTCGGGGGGTGGGGAGCAGTACTTC; v_call: TRBV6-6; d_call: TRBD2; j_call: TRBJ2-5; clone_size: few
cdr3_aa: CSAHRAGGYEQYF; cdr3_nt: TGCAGTGCTCATCGCGCGGGAGGGTACGAGCAGTACTTC; v_call: TRBV20-1; d_call: TRBD2; j_call: TRBJ2-7; clone_size: .
cdr3_aa: CSAERVGGNEQFF; cdr3_nt: TGCAGTGCTGAACGCGTGGGGGGCAATGAGCAGTTCTTC; v_call: TRBV20-1; d_call: .; j_call: TRBJ2-1; clone_size: .
cdr3_aa: CASSQEDRGHYGYTF; cdr3_nt: TGTGCCAGCAGCCAAGAGGACAGGGGGCACTATGGCTACACCTTC; v_call: TRBV4-2; d_call: TRBD1; j_call: TRBJ1-2; clone_size: .
cdr3_aa: CSQSPGGWNEQFF; cdr3_nt: TGCAGCCAATCGCCGGGGGGGTGGAATGAGCAGTTCTTC; v_call: TRBV29-1; d_call: TRBD2; j_call: TRBJ2-1; clone_size: .
cdr3_aa: CASSYLGTSYNEQFF; cdr3_nt: TGCGCCAGCAGCTATCTTGGGACGTCGTACAATGAGCAGTTCTTC; v_call: TRBV5-1; d_call: .; j_call: TRBJ2-1; clone_size: .
cdr3_aa: CASSDTSAGSYEQYF; cdr3_nt: TGTGCCAGCAGCGACACTAGCGCGGGCTCCTACGAGCAGTACTTC; v_call: TRBV7-2; d_call: TRBD2; j_call: TRBJ2-7; clone_size: .